In its sample, the clone carrying this T cell receptor (beta chain) was seen a few times. No antigen is known for it. This sample is part of a study of siplizumab effects on memory and regulatory T cells. Study observations and caveats: A major contribution to the alloresponse seemed to be made by naive T cells, which seemed more diverse than memory cells. Confirmation was lacking for the suppressive function of proliferating Tregs derived from siplizumab cultures. In roughly 80-97% of proliferating CD4+ or CD8+ clones, a naive or memory phenotype could not be assigned.

CDR1 LNHDA and CDR2 SQIVND come from the germline V gene (reference sequence). The CDR3 totals 15 residues. V was pared by 3 bases and J by 2 bases, with 10 bases between. Around 100,000 TCR templates per sample were sequenced. Repertoires were generated with immunoSEQ multiplex PCR, while TCRdb's copy carries only in-frame clones and drops some. Here the sample spans roughly 80,000 clones, approximately 90% being singletons. Sequences were obtained from Tregs sorted from blood. The J gene is TRBJ2-2, the V gene TRBV19; D gene ambiguous. The receptor comes from a human donor in good health. The CDR3 here is CASSIAEPNTGELFF. The CDR3 bases are TGTGCCAGTAGTATTGCCGAGCCAAACACCGGGGAGCTGTTTTTT.